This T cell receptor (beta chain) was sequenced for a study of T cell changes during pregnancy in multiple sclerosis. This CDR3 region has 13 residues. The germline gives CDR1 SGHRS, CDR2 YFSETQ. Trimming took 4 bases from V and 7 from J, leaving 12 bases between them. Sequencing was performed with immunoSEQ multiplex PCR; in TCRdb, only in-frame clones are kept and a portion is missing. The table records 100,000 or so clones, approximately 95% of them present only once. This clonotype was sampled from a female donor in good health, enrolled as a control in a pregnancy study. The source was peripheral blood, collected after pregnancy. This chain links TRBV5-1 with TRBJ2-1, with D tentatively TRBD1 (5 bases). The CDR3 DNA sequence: TGCGCCAGCAGCGTACAGGTTGAAAATGAGCAGTTCTTC. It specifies CASSVQVENEQFF.